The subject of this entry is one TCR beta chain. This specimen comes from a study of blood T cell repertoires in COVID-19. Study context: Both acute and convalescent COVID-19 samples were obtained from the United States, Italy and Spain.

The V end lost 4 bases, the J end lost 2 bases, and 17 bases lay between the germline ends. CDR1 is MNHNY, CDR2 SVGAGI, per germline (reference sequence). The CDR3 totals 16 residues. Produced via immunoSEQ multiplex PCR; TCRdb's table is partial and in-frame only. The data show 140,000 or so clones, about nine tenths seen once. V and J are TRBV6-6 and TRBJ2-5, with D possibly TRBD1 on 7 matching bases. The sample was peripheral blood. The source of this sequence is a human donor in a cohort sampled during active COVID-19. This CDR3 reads CASSSRTGGLQETQYF. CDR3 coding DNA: TGTGCCAGCAGTTCACGGACAGGAGGACTACAAGAGACCCAGTACTTC.